The sequence of this TCR beta chain was determined in a study of T cells in localized non-small cell lung cancer. This CDR3 spans 15 amino acids. Trimming stripped 3 bases from V and 7 bases from J, with 15 bases between. Germline loops: CDR1 KGHSH, CDR2 LQKENI. Whole-study findings and limits: A median of approximately 57 clones ranked among the top 100 in tumor appeared in adjacent lung. There was higher T cell clonality in uninvolved adjacent lung than in tumor, and it was highest there. Density of T cells in blood, when higher, went with longer overall survival.

With respect to this clone: What it binds is not known.

Sequencing used immunoSEQ multiplex PCR; TCRdb keeps in-frame clones, though not all of them. The sample records approximately 34,000 clones, 93% being singletons. This TCR was sampled from a female donor older than 55 with stage I lung adenocarcinoma. The source was peripheral blood, collected before any cancer treatment. The chain couples TRBV18 to TRBJ2-2; D gene uncertain. Written as DNA, the CDR3 is TGTGCCAGCTCACCGACCACCGGACGCGTCGGGGAGCTGTTTTTT. Translated: CASSPTTGRVGELFF.